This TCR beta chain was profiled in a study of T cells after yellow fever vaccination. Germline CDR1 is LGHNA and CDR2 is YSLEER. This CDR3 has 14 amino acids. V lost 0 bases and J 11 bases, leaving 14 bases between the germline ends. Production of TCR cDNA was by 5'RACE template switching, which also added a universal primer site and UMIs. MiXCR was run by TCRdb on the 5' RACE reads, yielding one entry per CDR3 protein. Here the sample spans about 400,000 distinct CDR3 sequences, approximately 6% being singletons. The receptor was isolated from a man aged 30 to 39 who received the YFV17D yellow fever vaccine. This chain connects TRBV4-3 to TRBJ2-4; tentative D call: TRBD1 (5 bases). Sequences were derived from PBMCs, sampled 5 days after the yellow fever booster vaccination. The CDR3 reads CASSQDGAHALQYF. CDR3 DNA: TGCGCCAGCAGCCAAGATGGGGCCCATGCCCTTCAGTACTTC.